Listed below are T cell receptor beta chains from one sample, sequenced in a study of blood T cell repertoires in COVID-19. Sequenced by immunoSEQ multiplex PCR; TCRdb stores in-frame clones only, minus some. The repertoire includes approximately 100,000 clones, about 80% of them detected once, and 10% sits in the top ten. Material: peripheral blood. The receptor set was obtained from a man aged 65-85 years with acute or convalescent COVID-19. The CDR3 runs from the conserved cysteine through the conserved F or W. D genes are given only for firm matches. Rows may omit the clone size; those that give it use once, few, many or a size class.

j_gene,d_gene,abundance,v_gene,CDR3nt,CDR3aa
TRBJ1-5,TRBD1,NA,TRBV19,TGTGCCAGTAGTCTGACAGGGGGAGGTCAGCCCCAGCATTTT,CASSLTGGGQPQHF
TRBJ2-7,NA,NA,TRBV7-2,TGTGCCAGCAGCTCCCGGGACAAACTTACCTACGAGCAGTACTTC,CASSSRDKLTYEQYF
TRBJ2-3,NA,NA,TRBV29-1,TGCAGCGTTGATCTGGAGGGGGCGGATACGCAGTATTTT,CSVDLEGADTQYF
TRBJ1-4,NA,NA,TRBV5-1,TGCGCCAGCAGCTTGAACGGGGCTAATGAAAAACTGTTTTTT,CASSLNGANEKLFF
TRBJ2-1,TRBD2,NA,TRBV7-6,TGTGCCAGCAGCTTCCGGACTAGCGGGATGAGCTCCTACAATGAGCAGTTCTTC,CASSFRTSGMSSYNEQFF
TRBJ2-1,NA,NA,TRBV18,TGTGCCAGCTCTCGCGGGGCCAGTGATTTGGATGAGCAGTTCTTC,CASSRGASDLDEQFF
TRBJ2-5,TRBD1,NA,TRBV29-1,TGCAGCGCTAGACAGGGCGCTGGGGAGACCCAGTACTTC,CSARQGAGETQYF
TRBJ1-5,NA,NA,TRBV9,TGTGCCAGCAGCTCTAGGGACAACTTCAATCAGCCCCAGCATTTT,CASSSRDNFNQPQHF
TRBJ2-1,TRBD1,NA,TRBV24-1,TGTGCCACCAGTGACCCACAACAGGGGGGCAATGAGCAGTTCTTC,CATSDPQQGGNEQFF
TRBJ1-3,TRBD1,NA,TRBV7-9,TGTGCCAGCAGCTTTCAGGGGGCGATACCTGGAAACACCATATATTTT,CASSFQGAIPGNTIYF
TRBJ1-4,TRBD1,NA,TRBV18,TGTGCCAGCTCACAAACGGACAGGGGGCCCCTCGAACTGTTTTTT,CASSQTDRGPLELFF
TRBJ1-2,NA,once,TRBV18,TGTGCCAGCTCACCCCTGGAAGAGGGAGGGGGCTACACCTTC,CASSPLEEGGGYTF
TRBJ2-5,NA,NA,TRBV18,TGTGCCAGCTCACCACAGAACTACCAAGAGACCCAGTACTTC,CASSPQNYQETQYF
TRBJ2-5,NA,NA,TRBV28,TGTGCCAGCAGTTTGAGGGGGGGGTCGATAACCCAGTACTTC,CASSLRGGSITQYF
TRBJ1-5,NA,NA,TRBV19,TGTGCCAGTAGTGGGCAGTATAGCAATCAGCCCCAGCATTTT,CASSGQYSNQPQHF
TRBJ1-5,TRBD1,NA,TRBV19,TGTGCCAGTAACCAAATGGACAGGGGCAATCAGCCCCAGCATTTT,CASNQMDRGNQPQHF
TRBJ2-7,NA,NA,TRBV3-1/TRBV3-2,TGTGCCAGCAGCCAAGATCTGAGATCCGAGCAGTACTTC,CASSQDLRSEQYF
TRBJ1-5,TRBD1,NA,TRBV7-3,TGTGCCAGCAGCCCGAACAGGGGGAATCAGCCCCAGCATTTT,CASSPNRGNQPQHF
TRBJ2-5,NA,NA,TRBV2,TGTGCCAGCAGTGAACAGGGGCAAGAGACCCAGTACTTC,CASSEQGQETQYF
TRBJ1-1,TRBD1,few,TRBV19,TGTGCCAGTAGTATTAATGAAGGGACAGGAGCTTTCTTT,CASSINEGTGAFF
TRBJ1-2,NA,NA,TRBV6-2/TRBV6-3,TGTGCCAGCAGCCCCCACGGAGGAGACTATGGCTACACCTTC,CASSPHGGDYGYTF
TRBJ1-1,NA,once,TRBV21-1,TGTGCCAGCAGCAAAAACAGCTTGAACACTGAAGCTTTCTTT,CASSKNSLNTEAFF
TRBJ1-6,TRBD1,NA,TRBV6-5,TGTGCCAGCAGGACAGGGTTCTCACCCCTCCACTTT,CASRTGFSPLHF
TRBJ2-2,TRBD1,NA,TRBV7-2,TGTGCCAGCAGCTCACTAGGAACAGGGGCGCATCGGACCGGGGAGCTGTTTTTT,CASSSLGTGAHRTGELFF
TRBJ2-7,TRBD2,NA,TRBV30,TGTGCCTGGGACGATAGCGGGAGAAAGCAGTACTTC,CAWDDSGRKQYF
TRBJ1-3,NA,NA,TRBV5-4,TGTGCCAGCAGCCAGAGTCAGGGAGGAAACACCATATATTTT,CASSQSQGGNTIYF
TRBJ2-1,NA,NA,TRBV3-1/TRBV3-2,TGTGCCAGCAGCCGATCAGGGGACAATGAGCAGTTCTTC,CASSRSGDNEQFF
TRBJ1-2,TRBD1,NA,TRBV29-1,TGCAGCGTTGATCTTATGGGACAGGGGGCGCGAGTTAACTATGGCTACACCTTC,CSVDLMGQGARVNYGYTF
TRBJ2-2,NA,NA,TRBV7-7,TGTGCTAGCAGCTTAGCGGTTTTTGCAGCGAACACCGGGGAGCTGTTTTTT,CASSLAVFAANTGELFF
TRBJ2-1,TRBD2,NA,TRBV7-7,TGTGCTAGCAGCTTAGAATCCAGCGGGGGTTACAATGAGCAGTTCTTC,CASSLESSGGYNEQFF
TRBJ1-4,TRBD1,NA,TRBV27,TGTGCCAGCAGATCCACAGGGGCTAGGGATGAAAAACTGTTTTTT,CASRSTGARDEKLFF
TRBJ1-3,TRBD1,NA,TRBV5-1,TGCGCCAGCAGCTACAATGGACAGGGAAACCTGGAGGCCATATATTTT,CASSYNGQGNLEAIYF
TRBJ1-5,TRBD1,NA,TRBV7-2,TGTGCCAGCAGCTTCGACAGGGGGGGCAATCAGCCCCAGCATTTT,CASSFDRGGNQPQHF
TRBJ1-4,NA,NA,TRBV11-2,TGTGCCAGCAGCCCGACTGCAACTAATGAAAAACTGTTTTTT,CASSPTATNEKLFF
TRBJ1-4,TRBD1,NA,TRBV2,TGTGCCAGCAGTCAAGGACTGACGACAGGGGGTGAAAAACTGTTTTTT,CASSQGLTTGGEKLFF
TRBJ1-1,NA,NA,TRBV6-5,TGTGCCAGCAGTTACTCATGGAGGTTGAACACTGAAGCTTTCTTT,CASSYSWRLNTEAFF
TRBJ1-1,TRBD1,NA,TRBV5-4,TGTGCCAGCAGCTCCCCCTACGAAGACAGGGTGGGTTTCTTT,CASSSPYEDRVGFF
TRBJ2-1,TRBD1,NA,TRBV7-2,TGTGCCAGCAGCTTACAGGGGGTGGTGGTTGAGCAGTTCTTC,CASSLQGVVVEQFF
TRBJ2-1,TRBD2,NA,TRBV30,TGTGCCTGGAGCGGCCCTAGCGGGAGGGCCCATGAGCAGTTCTTC,CAWSGPSGRAHEQFF
TRBJ1-6,NA,few,TRBV14,TGTGCCAGCAGCCGGGACTTTTATAATTCACCCCTCCACTTT,CASSRDFYNSPLHF
TRBJ1-2,TRBD1,NA,TRBV5-1,TGCGCCAGCCGGGACAGGGATTCTGGCTACACCTTC,CASRDRDSGYTF